This passage covers 29 T cell receptor beta chains from one sample sequenced in a study of blood T cell repertoires in COVID-19. Only in-frame clones appear in the TCRdb table, and some are missing; sequencing was by immunoSEQ multiplex PCR. The repertoire has roughly 130,000 clones, about four fifths of them found once; the top ten carry about 16%. Specimen: peripheral blood. These receptor sequences come from a woman in her 50s with acute or convalescent COVID-19.

The chain employs TRBV19 and TRBJ1-6, with TRBD1 matching over 9 bases. J lost 7 bases, V lost 7 bases, and 5 bases had no gene match. CDR1 is LNHDA, CDR2 SQIVND, per germline (reference sequence). The CDR3 is 14 amino acids. The CDR3 nucleotides read TGTGCCAGTAACACGGGACAGGGAAATTCACCCCTCCACTTT. It specifies CASNTGQGNSPLHF.

The chain combines TRBV7-9 with TRBJ1-1; maybe TRBD1 (6 bases). This CDR3 spans 14 amino acids. In germline, CDR1 is SEHNR, CDR2 FQNEAQ (reference sequence). V was cut by 2 bases and J by 4 bases, with 11 bases left in between. The CDR3 DNA follows: TGTGCCAGCAGCTTACAAACAGGGACCACTGAAGCTTTCTTT. Encoded protein: CASSLQTGTTEAFF. Full variable domain (rest looked up from reference TRBV7-9 and TRBJ1-1): DTGVSQNPRHKITKRGQNVTFRCDPISEHNRLYWYRQTLGQGPEFLTYFQNEAQLEKSRLLSDRFSAERPKGSFSTLEIQRTEQGDSAMYLCASSLQTGTTEAFFGQGTRLTVV.

This chain joins TRBV24-1 and TRBJ1-4; D may be TRBD1 (6 bases). Trimming pared 5 bases from V and 7 bases from J, leaving 16 bases between. Looked up from germline, CDR1 is KGHDR and CDR2 is SFDVKD. This CDR3 spans 15 amino acids. The CDR3 DNA is TGTGCCACCAGTGGAATTTGGGGGCAGGGTGAAAAACTGTTTTTT. The encoded protein is CATSGIWGQGEKLFF.

The chain links TRBV24-1 to TRBJ2-2; D perhaps matches TRBD2 (5 bases). CDR1 and CDR2 from the germline V gene are KGHDR and SFDVKD. Trimming took off 3 bases at V and 0 bases at J, with 10 bases between the two ends. The CDR3 length is 16 residues. CDR3 nucleotide sequence: TGTGCCACCAGTGATCCTGGGGAGTCGAACACCGGGGAGCTGTTTTTT. Protein: CATSDPGESNTGELFF.

This chain joins TRBV12-3 or TRBV12-4 and TRBJ1-5; D gene ambiguous. The CDR3 has 12 residues. With 3 bases removed from V and 11 bases from J, the gap between germline ends came to 11 bases. The CDR3 spells CASSFGFGTQHF. The CDR3 nucleotides are TGTGCCAGCAGTTTTGGATTCGGGACCCAGCATTTT.

The rearrangement uses TRBV27 and TRBJ2-1; possibly TRBD1 for D (5 bases). Germline assignment: CDR1 MNHEY and CDR2 SMNVEV (reference sequence). The ends were cut back, 2 bases at V and 2 bases at J, with 10 bases in the middle. The CDR3 covers 15 residues. CDR3 sequence reads: CASSLKTDTYNEQFF. For the CDR3, the DNA is TGTGCCAGCAGTTTAAAGACGGACACCTACAATGAGCAGTTCTTC.

J is TRBJ2-3 and V is TRBV4-2; 7 nucleotides agree with TRBD2. V shed 2 bases, J shed 2 bases, and the junction held 4 bases outside the gene matches. Per germline, CDR1 LGHNA and CDR2 YNFKEQ. The CDR3 runs to 15 residues. CDR3 protein: CASSQPRDYTDTQYF. The CDR3 nucleotides read TGTGCCAGCAGCCAACCAAGGGACTACACAGATACGCAGTATTTT.

This chain connects TRBV10-3 to TRBJ2-3; 11 bases fit TRBD2. Germline V gene lookup returns CDR1 ENHRY and CDR2 SYGVKD. Trimming took 1 base from V and 1 from J; bases not matched to a gene: 10. This CDR3 has 19 amino acids. The CDR3 sequence is CAISELVGSSGGRTDTQYF. The CDR3 region has the DNA TGTGCCATCAGTGAGTTGGTGGGCTCTAGCGGGGGGCGCACAGATACGCAGTATTTT.

The rearrangement links TRBV19 to TRBJ1-2; no definite D call. V was trimmed by 7 bases and J by 3 bases, leaving 12 bases between them. The CDR3 is made up of 13 amino acids. Germline CDR1 and CDR2: LNHDA and SQIVND (reference sequence). The CDR3 sequence is CASTSEGYYGYTF. The CDR3 DNA is TGTGCCAGTACCTCGGAGGGTTACTATGGCTACACCTTC.

The gene calls are TRBV28 and TRBJ1-1; D might be TRBD1 (5 bases). Trimming removed 3 bases at V and 3 bases at J, with 11 bases between. Germline assignment: CDR1 MDHEN and CDR2 SYDVKM. The CDR3 sequence is 14 residues long. CDR3 DNA sequence: TGTGCCAGCAGTTTCCAGGGTGGGTACACTGAAGCTTTCTTT. Its protein product is CASSFQGGYTEAFF.

The chain links TRBV11-3 to TRBJ2-7, with D possibly TRBD1 on 6 matching bases. Trimming left V 5 bases short and J 3 bases short, with 11 bases between. Per germline, CDR1 SGHNT and CDR2 YENEEA. The CDR3 consists of 13 residues. The CDR3 loop is CASSHGQNYEQYF. CDR3 in DNA: TGTGCCAGCAGCCACGGACAGAACTACGAGCAGTACTTC.

The chain carries TRBV11-1 and TRBJ2-1, with a weak D call TRBD2 (6 bases). Germline lookup yields CDR1 SGHAT and CDR2 FQDESV (reference sequence). This CDR3 is 16 amino acids long. Trimming shortened V by 1 base and J by 5 bases, and 15 bases separated the two germline ends. CDR3 loop: CASSLGKSWGDNEQFF. Here the CDR3 DNA reads TGTGCCAGCAGCTTAGGCAAGTCCTGGGGGGACAATGAGCAGTTCTTC.

The chain is built from TRBV7-9 and TRBJ2-3; 9 positions agree with TRBD2. Trimming cost V 6 bases and J 1 base; bases outside gene matches: 8. This CDR3 is 16 amino acids long. The V gene's germline CDR1 is SEHNR and CDR2 FQNEAQ (reference sequence). The CDR3 protein is CASSNGAGGRTDTQYF. The CDR3 nucleotides are TGTGCCAGCAGTAACGGGGCGGGGGGGCGCACAGATACGCAGTATTTT.

This chain uses TRBV7-3 with TRBJ2-3; TRBD2 might be the D (6 bases). The CDR3 loop spans 12 amino acids. Per germline, CDR1 SGHTA and CDR2 FQGTGA. V was shortened by 5 bases and J by 6 bases, with 9 bases between the two germline ends. CDR3 loop: CASSRRGDTQYF. CDR3 coding DNA: TGTGCCAGCAGCCGCCGGGGGGATACGCAGTATTTT.

The chain has TRBV5-1 and TRBJ1-2; 7 nucleotides match TRBD1. The germline V gene encodes CDR1 SGHRS and CDR2 YFSETQ. The CDR3 has 17 residues. V trimming: 1 base; J trimming: 8 bases; junction bases outside the gene matches: 17. Written as DNA, the CDR3 is TGCGCCAGCAGCTTGAGGGGGCAGCCGCAAGAATATGTAGGCTACACCTTC. The encoded protein is CASSLRGQPQEYVGYTF.

This clone occurred once. The chain carries TRBV12-3 or TRBV12-4 and TRBJ2-7; D remains unclear. V was cut by 2 bases and J by 2 bases, with 7 bases left in between. CDR3 length: 13 residues. The CDR3 sequence is CASSLHNTYEQYF. CDR3 DNA sequence: TGTGCCAGCAGTTTACACAACACCTACGAGCAGTACTTC.

The chain combines TRBV11-2 with TRBJ2-3, with no clear D. Germline V gene data show CDR1 as SGHAT and CDR2 as FQNNGV. There are 11 residues in the CDR3. V lost 5 bases and J 8 bases, leaving 8 bases between the germline ends. The CDR3 region is CASSQTSTQYF. The CDR3 DNA is TGTGCCAGCAGCCAGACTTCTACGCAGTATTTT.

This clone was observed a few times. This rearrangement joins TRBV7-9 to TRBJ2-1, with 10 bases that match TRBD2. With 6 bases clipped from V and 0 bases from J, the junction kept 26 bases outside the gene matches. This CDR3 contains 23 residues. Germline V gene sequence: CDR1 SEHNR, CDR2 FQNEAQ (reference sequence). The CDR3 loop reads CASRLDRDTRRVAGGSSYNEQFF. The CDR3 DNA sequence: TGTGCCAGCAGGTTGGACCGTGACACTCGGAGGGTAGCGGGGGGAAGCTCCTACAATGAGCAGTTCTTC.

The V and J genes are TRBV6-5 and TRBJ1-2, with no clear D. Trimming shortened V by 6 bases and J by 5 bases, and 16 bases separated the two germline ends. This CDR3 has 14 residues. Germline V gene lookup returns CDR1 MNHEY and CDR2 SVGAGI. CDR3 nucleotides: TGTGCCAGCAGACGGAGTACGGTCAAATATGGCTACACCTTC. Protein product: CASRRSTVKYGYTF.

The chain uses TRBV12-3 or TRBV12-4 and TRBJ2-7, with D unclear. This CDR3 is 13 amino acids long. With 2 bases removed from V and 6 bases from J, the gap between germline ends came to 11 bases. CDR3 nucleotides: TGTGCCAGCAGTTTAATGCGGCGATCCGAGCAGTACTTC. Protein sequence: CASSLMRRSEQYF.

J is TRBJ1-1 and V is TRBV29-1; D remains unclear. Per the germline V gene, CDR1 is SQVTM and CDR2 is ANQGSEA. The CDR3 totals 12 residues. V was shortened by 4 bases and J by 5 bases, with 11 bases between the two germline ends. CDR3 nucleotides: TGCAGCGTTGTGCCCGGAGCGACTGAAGCTTTCTTT. Translating it yields CSVVPGATEAFF.

J is TRBJ1-4 and V is TRBV27; D gene ambiguous. Per germline, CDR1 MNHEY and CDR2 SMNVEV (reference sequence). Trimming shortened V by 3 bases and J by 5 bases, and 10 bases separated the two germline ends. The CDR3 length is 14 residues. CDR3 DNA: TGTGCCAGCAGTTTCCGGGGAAGAAATGAAAAACTGTTTTTT. Protein: CASSFRGRNEKLFF.

This chain links TRBV10-1 with TRBJ1-4; a possible D gene is TRBD1 (6 bases). The CDR3 runs to 15 residues. Germline V gene lookup returns CDR1 WNHNN and CDR2 SYGVQD (reference sequence). The ends were cut back, 0 bases at V and 7 bases at J, with 12 bases in the middle. The CDR3 here is CASSESVGTREKLFF. CDR3 coding DNA: TGCGCCAGCAGTGAGTCGGTCGGGACACGTGAAAAACTGTTTTTT.

The count of this clone is one. V usage is TRBV11-2 and J usage is TRBJ1-1; 8 bases agree with TRBD1. The germline CDR1 and CDR2 sequences are SGHAT and FQNNGV. J lost 5 bases, V lost 5 bases, and 7 bases had no gene match. The CDR3 runs 14 residues. CDR3 protein: CASSLGQARTEAFF. The CDR3 nucleotides read TGTGCCAGCAGCCTGGGACAGGCGAGAACTGAAGCTTTCTTT.

The chain uses TRBV30 and TRBJ1-2; D possibly corresponds to TRBD1 (5 bases). This CDR3 is built from 14 residues. V lost 4 bases, J lost 1 base, and 13 bases lay in between. The germline V gene encodes CDR1 GTSNPN and CDR2 SVGIG (reference sequence). CDR3 loop: CAWNTRANNYGYTF. The DNA for the CDR3 is TGTGCCTGGAATACCAGGGCAAATAACTATGGCTACACCTTC.

The chain uses TRBV2 and TRBJ2-1, with no clear D. Germline CDR1 is SNHLY and CDR2 is FYNNEI. This CDR3 is built from 12 residues. The V end was cut by 5 bases, the J end by 7 bases, with 9 bases between. The CDR3 region has the DNA TGTGCCAGCAGTTCACAGTGGAATGAGCAGTTCTTC. This sequence encodes CASSSQWNEQFF.

This CDR3 is CASSGGVVQPQHF. The DNA for the CDR3 is TGTGCCAGCTCGGGGGGGGTCGTTCAGCCCCAGCATTTT. The rearrangement uses TRBV18 and TRBJ1-5, with D maybe TRBD1 (5 bases). The germline V gene has CDR1 KGHSH and CDR2 LQKENI. The CDR3 is made up of 13 amino acids. Trimming left V 6 bases short and J 6 bases short, with 12 bases between.

This chain connects TRBV29-1 to TRBJ2-1; perhaps TRBD2 as D (5 bases). Germline V gene sequence: CDR1 SQVTM, CDR2 ANQGSEA. The CDR3 has 16 residues. Trimming removed 2 bases from V and 0 bases from J, with 14 bases in between. The CDR3 reads CSVEIGYGSSYNEQFF. The CDR3 region has the DNA TGCAGCGTTGAAATAGGGTATGGGAGCTCCTACAATGAGCAGTTCTTC.

This sequence joins TRBV5-4 and TRBJ2-3, with 10 bases aligning to TRBD1. V trimming: 4 bases; J trimming: 3 bases; junction bases outside the gene matches: 11. The CDR3 sequence is 17 residues long. Looked up from germline, CDR1 is SGHNT and CDR2 is YYREEE (reference sequence). CDR3 amino acids: CASSRVTPGQGTDTQYF. The CDR3 region has the DNA TGTGCCAGCAGCCGTGTAACCCCGGGACAGGGGACAGATACGCAGTATTTT.